A single T cell receptor (beta chain) is shown here with its context. The record originates from a study of PD-1 blockade in classical Hodgkin lymphoma. Sequencing used immunoSEQ multiplex PCR; TCRdb keeps in-frame clones, though not all of them. The table lists about 110,000 clones, 70% to 90% of them singletons, with 20% in the top ten. Each patient experienced a relapse that followed autologous stem cell transplantation, and brentuximab vedotin exposure varied. CDR3 length: 15 amino acids. Germline V CDR1 and CDR2: SGHAT, FQNNGV. Trimming took 5 bases from V and 5 from J; bases not matched to a gene: 3.

The clonotype originates from a human donor with classical Hodgkin lymphoma. The rearrangement uses TRBV11-2 and TRBJ2-1, with TRBD2 matching 13 bases. The input for sequencing was peripheral blood mononuclear cells (PBMCs), taken before the second cycle of nivolumab. The CDR3 here is CASSQGLAGNNEQFF. DNA for the CDR3: TGTGCCAGCAGCCAGGGACTAGCGGGAAACAATGAGCAGTTCTTC.